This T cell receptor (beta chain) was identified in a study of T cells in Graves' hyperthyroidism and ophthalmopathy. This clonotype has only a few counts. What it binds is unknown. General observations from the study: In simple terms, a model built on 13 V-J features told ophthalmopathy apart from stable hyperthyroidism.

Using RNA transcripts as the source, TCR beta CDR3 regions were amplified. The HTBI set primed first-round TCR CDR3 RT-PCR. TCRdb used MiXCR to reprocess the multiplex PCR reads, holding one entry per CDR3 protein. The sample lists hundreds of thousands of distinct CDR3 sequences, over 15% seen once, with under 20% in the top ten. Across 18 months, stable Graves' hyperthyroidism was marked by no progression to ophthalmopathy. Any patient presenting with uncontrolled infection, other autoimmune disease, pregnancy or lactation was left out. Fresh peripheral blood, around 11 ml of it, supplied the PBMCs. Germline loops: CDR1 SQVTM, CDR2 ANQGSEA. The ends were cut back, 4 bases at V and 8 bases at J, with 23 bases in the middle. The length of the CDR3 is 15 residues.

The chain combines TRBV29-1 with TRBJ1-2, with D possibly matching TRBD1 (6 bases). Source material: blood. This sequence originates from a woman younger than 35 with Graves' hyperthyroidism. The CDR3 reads CSVALWAGVIYGYTF. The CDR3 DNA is TGCAGCGTTGCATTGTGGGCAGGGGTGATCTACGGCTACACCTTC.